Below, 9 T cell receptor beta chains from the same sample are listed, as sequenced in a study of OX40 agonist ivuxolimab in advanced cancers. Assay: immunoSEQ multiplex PCR; the TCRdb copy retains only in-frame clones and omits some. The top ten clones hold roughly an eighth of a sample with 65,000 or so clones, 92% of them seen once. This specimen consisted of CD4+ or CD8+ T cells sorted from blood, obtained in a trial of the OX40 agonist ivuxolimab. The receptors were gathered from an adult with an advanced solid tumor such as melanoma, head and neck, liver or kidney cancer.

The chain is built from TRBV7-9 and TRBJ2-1; 8 nucleotides match TRBD2. This CDR3 is built from 16 residues. Germline V CDR1 and CDR2: SEHNR, FQNEAQ (reference sequence). J gave up 0 bases and V 5 bases, and 6 bases lay outside the gene matches. CDR3 DNA: TGTGCCAGCAGCCCTAGCGGGCTCGTCTCCTACAATGAGCAGTTCTTC. As protein: CASSPSGLVSYNEQFF.

This chain links TRBV11-2 with TRBJ2-7, with a possible D match to TRBD1 (6 bases). The germline V and J ends were trimmed by 1 base and 3 bases, with 16 bases remaining between them. CDR3 size: 16 residues. Germline values: CDR1 SGHAT, CDR2 FQNNGV. The DNA of the CDR3 is TGTGCCAGCAGCTTAGGAGGGGACACCTCTTACTACGAGCAGTACTTC. Its translation is CASSLGGDTSYYEQYF. Full variable domain (remainder filled in from reference TRBV11-2 and TRBJ2-7): EAGVAQSPRYKIIEKRQSVAFWCNPISGHATLYWYQQILGQGPKLLIQFQNNGVVDDSQLPKDRFSAERLKGVDSTLKIQPAKLEDSAVYLCASSLGGDTSYYEQYFGPGTRLTVT.

The chain combines TRBV29-1 with TRBJ1-1; D is unclear. V was clipped by 3 bases and J by 4 bases, with 9 bases between them. In germline, CDR1 is SQVTM, CDR2 ANQGSEA. This CDR3 region has 12 residues. CDR3 amino acids: CSVEGVGTEAFF. The CDR3 DNA follows: TGCAGCGTTGAGGGTGTGGGCACTGAAGCTTTCTTT.

This CDR3 is CASSIDKDRAGNQPQHF. The CDR3 DNA is TGTGCCAGTAGTATAGATAAGGACAGGGCGGGCAATCAGCCCCAGCATTTT. The chain carries TRBV19 and TRBJ1-5; 8 nucleotides agree with TRBD1. Trimming took 0 bases from V and 2 from J; bases not matched to a gene: 6. The CDR3 runs 17 residues. Looked up from germline, CDR1 is LNHDA and CDR2 is SQIVND (reference sequence).

V and J are TRBV29-1 and TRBJ1-5; possibly TRBD1 for D (5 bases). The CDR3 covers 13 residues. Trimming took off 3 bases at V and 4 bases at J, with 10 bases between the two ends. The germline CDR1 and CDR2 sequences are SQVTM and ANQGSEA. The CDR3, as DNA: TGCAGCGTTGAGGAGGGACCTAATCAGCCCCAGCATTTT. Protein: CSVEEGPNQPQHF.

The chain couples TRBV9 to TRBJ2-2; D uncertain. Trimming shortened V by 3 bases and J by 3 bases, and 9 bases separated the two germline ends. Germline lookup yields CDR1 SGDLS and CDR2 YYNGEE. This CDR3 spans 14 amino acids. Written as DNA, the CDR3 is TGTGCCAGCAGCGATGGTTCATACACCGGGGAGCTGTTTTTT. As protein: CASSDGSYTGELFF.

This chain joins TRBV28 and TRBJ1-2, with D maybe TRBD1 (6 bases). V lost 4 bases and J 0 bases, leaving 15 bases between the germline ends. Germline CDR1 reads MDHEN; CDR2 reads SYDVKM. The CDR3 is 16 amino acids. CDR3 coding DNA: TGTGCCAGCAGTTCCCACAGGGTTCAGGCTAACTATGGCTACACCTTC. Its translation: CASSSHRVQANYGYTF.

This chain connects TRBV7-6 to TRBJ2-1, with TRBD2 identical over 7 bases. The germline CDR1 and CDR2 sequences are SGHVS and FNYEAQ. CDR3 length equals 17 residues. Germline trimming cut 1 base from V and 0 bases from J; bases unmatched to any gene: 6. The CDR3 DNA reads TGTGCCAGCAGCTTAGAGGCTAGCGGTGGCTCCTACAATGAGCAGTTCTTC. It codes for CASSLEASGGSYNEQFF. The whole variable domain, remainder taken from reference TRBV7-6 and TRBJ2-1, is GAGVSQSPRYKVTKRGQDVALRCDPISGHVSLYWYRQALGQGPEFLTYFNYEAQQDKSGLPNDRFSAERPEGSISTLTIQRTEQRDSAMYRCASSLEASGGSYNEQFFGPGTRLTVL.

The chain uses TRBV7-2 and TRBJ1-1, with 10 positions matching TRBD1. The V gene end was trimmed by 2 bases and the J gene end by 1 base; junction bases not matched to a gene: 10. CDR1 is SGHTA and CDR2 is FQGNSA in the germline V gene. The CDR3 length is 18 residues. The CDR3 DNA is TGTGCCAGCAGCTTAAAGCCCGAGACAGGGGGCGGGAACACTGAAGCTTTCTTT. Protein sequence: CASSLKPETGGGNTEAFF. Drawing the rest from reference TRBV7-2 and TRBJ1-1, the complete variable domain is GAGVSQSPSNKVTEKGKDVELRCDPISGHTALYWYRQSLGQGLEFLIYFQGNSAPDKSGLPSDRFSAERTGGSVSTLTIQRTQQEDSAVYLCASSLKPETGGGNTEAFFGQGTRLTVV.